This TCR beta chain was recovered during a study of cytomegalovirus exposure and HLA in healthy donors. Study-level results: HLA allele associations emerged for roughly 16,000 TCR beta sequences in a later analysis, at 0.05 false discovery rate. A few V segments could not be told apart, such as TRBV6-2 and TRBV6-3, and were left out.

For this clone: Antigen: not known.

PCR amplification relied on 60 Vbeta primers (plus 13 Jbeta primers). Some clones are missing from TCRdb's copy, which holds only in-frame ones; the method was immunoSEQ multiplex PCR. The sample includes roughly 130,000 clones, 80% of them seen just once. In germline, CDR1 is SGHNT, CDR2 YYREEE (reference sequence). The V end was cut by 1 base, the J end by 7 bases, with 18 bases between. The CDR3 contains 16 residues. The source is a man aged 40-49 years in good health and CMV-seronegative. The V gene is TRBV5-4, the J gene TRBJ2-1, with D perhaps matching TRBD2 (7 bases). The sequenced material came from PBMCs. The DNA for the CDR3 is TGTGCCAGCAGCTTGCCAGGGGCGACGGGGGGTAATGAGCAGTTCTTC. This translates into CASSLPGATGGNEQFF. Full variable domain (rest looked up from reference TRBV5-4 and TRBJ2-1): ETGVTQSPTHLIKTRGQQVTLRCSSQSGHNTVSWYQQALGQGPQFIFQYYREEENGRGNFPPRFSGLQFPNYSSELNVNALELDDSALYLCASSLPGATGGNEQFFGPGTRLTVL.